One sample yielded the 14 T cell receptor beta chains listed below, sequenced in a study of shared clonotypes between healthy human individuals. TCRdb's table, derived via immunoSEQ multiplex PCR, lists solely in-frame clones and lacks some. The sample lists approximately 700,000 clones; more than 70% were seen once. The sequencing sample was made of memory CD4+ T cells sorted from blood. Stated subset: CD45RA-negative fraction. These receptor sequences come from a woman aged 25 to 39 in good health.

The V call is TRBV15, the J call TRBJ2-5, with D hard to call. This CDR3 region has 12 residues. Trimming removed 3 bases from V and 1 base from J, with 3 bases in between. The germline gives CDR1 LNHNV, CDR2 YYDKDF (reference sequence). The CDR3 region is CATSRTQETQYF. The CDR3 DNA follows: TGTGCCACCAGCAGGACCCAAGAGACCCAGTACTTC.

CDR3 coding DNA: TGTGCCTGGACGGCCCAGGGGACCCAGTACTTC. It yields the protein CAWTAQGTQYF. V and J are TRBV30 and TRBJ2-5; the D gene is possibly TRBD1 (5 bases). CDR1 is GTSNPN and CDR2 is SVGIG in the germline V gene (reference sequence). The V and J ends lost 4 bases and 7 bases respectively, with 10 bases between them. The CDR3 length is 11 residues.

CDR3 protein: CASSRAGGNYGYTF. The CDR3 DNA follows: TGTGCCAGCAGCCGTGCTGGGGGTAACTATGGCTACACCTTC. V usage is TRBV14 and J usage is TRBJ1-2; weak D call: TRBD1 (5 bases). Trimming pared 4 bases from V and 1 base from J, leaving 10 bases between. The CDR3 is made up of 14 amino acids. Per germline, CDR1 SGHDN and CDR2 FVKESK.

The rearrangement links TRBV25-1 to TRBJ2-5, with 7 bases lining up with TRBD1. The V segment lost 4 bases and the J segment 0 bases; nucleotides outside the gene matches: 8. CDR1 and CDR2 (germline): MGHDK, SYGVNS. This CDR3 spans 16 amino acids. CDR3 nucleotides: TGTGCCAGCAGTGCAGCCCTCACAGGGGACCAAGAGACCCAGTACTTC. Protein sequence: CASSAALTGDQETQYF.

V and J are TRBV6-6 and TRBJ1-5; 9 bases match TRBD1. The CDR3 runs to 15 residues. From germline, CDR1 is MNHNY and CDR2 SVGAGI (reference sequence). V was clipped by 4 bases and J by 4 bases; unmatched bases: 5. CDR3 nucleotide sequence: TGTGCCAGCAGTTCGGGACAGGGCGGAAATCAGCCCCAGCATTTT. Protein product: CASSSGQGGNQPQHF.

V and J are TRBV27 and TRBJ2-2; 7 bases fit TRBD2. Germline lookup yields CDR1 MNHEY and CDR2 SMNVEV (reference sequence). CDR3 size: 17 residues. V lost 3 bases and J lost 5; bases outside the gene matches: 12. CDR3 loop: CASSFLGRADRTGELFF. The CDR3 region has the DNA TGTGCCAGCAGTTTCCTTGGGAGGGCAGACAGAACCGGGGAGCTGTTTTTT.

The chain's CDR3 is CASSVIPTGLGGYTF. Here the CDR3 DNA reads TGTGCCAGCAGCGTTATCCCGACAGGGCTCGGTGGCTACACCTTC. This chain joins TRBV2 and TRBJ1-2; 7 positions match TRBD1. The V segment lost 6 bases and the J segment 7 bases; nucleotides outside the gene matches: 14. The CDR3 is 15 residues long. In germline, CDR1 is SNHLY, CDR2 FYNNEI.

J is TRBJ2-1 and V is TRBV18; TRBD1 matches 8 bases. The CDR3 covers 14 residues. The V gene end was trimmed by 4 bases and the J gene end by 7 bases; junction bases not matched to a gene: 6. CDR1 is KGHSH, CDR2 LQKENI, per germline. The CDR3 DNA sequence: TGTGCCAGCTCACAACGACAGGGGTGGAATGAGCAGTTCTTC. As protein: CASSQRQGWNEQFF.

The chain combines TRBV10-2 with TRBJ2-7; 7 positions agree with TRBD2. CDR3 size: 15 residues. Germline assignment: CDR1 WSHSY and CDR2 SAAADI. V lost 6 bases and J lost 0; bases outside the gene matches: 8. The CDR3, as DNA: TGCGCCAGCAGGGATACTAGCGCAAGCTCCTACGAGCAGTACTTC. Protein product: CASRDTSASSYEQYF.

V usage is TRBV4-2 and J usage is TRBJ2-5; TRBD2 aligns across 8 bases. Germline V gene sequence: CDR1 LGHNA, CDR2 YNFKEQ. The CDR3 is made up of 22 amino acids. J was trimmed by 5 bases and V by 1 base; bases with no gene match: 27. The CDR3, as DNA: TGTGCCAGCAGCCAAGTCCTCCGTGTGGCGGGAGGTGCGGGAGGATTAGTTGAGACCCAGTACTTC. Translation gives CASSQVLRVAGGAGGLVETQYF.

The rearrangement uses TRBV6-5 and TRBJ1-2; D is perhaps TRBD1 (5 bases). Germline CDR1 MNHEY, CDR2 SVGAGI. Trimming cost V 6 bases and J 4 bases, with 12 bases left between them. The CDR3 loop spans 13 amino acids. CDR3 DNA: TGTGCCAGCAGCCCCTCGGACATCTATGGCTACACCTTC. Its translation is CASSPSDIYGYTF.

The chain is built from TRBV27 and TRBJ2-5, with a weak D call TRBD1 (5 bases). Trimming stripped 6 bases from V and 7 bases from J, with 15 bases between. The CDR3 is made up of 13 amino acids. CDR1 is MNHEY, CDR2 SMNVEV, per germline (reference sequence). Here the CDR3 reads CASRLVGVGTQYF. The CDR3, as DNA: TGTGCCAGCAGGCTAGTAGGGGTTGGGACCCAGTACTTC.

The chain carries TRBV25-1 and TRBJ2-1, with 8 bases that match TRBD2. CDR1 and CDR2 (germline): MGHDK, SYGVNS. The trim removed 3 bases at V and 5 bases at J, leaving 3 bases unmatched. This CDR3 spans 14 amino acids. DNA for the CDR3: TGTGCCAGCAGTGACCGGGAGGGTAACAATGAGCAGTTCTTC. Encoded protein: CASSDREGNNEQFF.

The rearrangement joins TRBV25-1 to TRBJ2-5, with D tentatively TRBD1 (6 bases). The CDR3 has 16 residues. Per germline, CDR1 MGHDK and CDR2 SYGVNS. Trimming shortened V by 3 bases and J by 3 bases, and 17 bases separated the two germline ends. CDR3 nucleotides: TGTGCCAGCAGTGACCCGGACGGGGCAGGGGAAGAGACCCAGTACTTC. It yields the protein CASSDPDGAGEETQYF.